The clone carrying this TCR beta chain was counted many times. Its cognate antigen is unknown. Deletions cut 1 base from V and 6 bases from J, with 6 bases between. The CDR3 covers 12 residues. Germline-derived CDR1 and CDR2 are SGHVS and FQNEAQ. TCRdb re-derived calls from the 5' RACE reads in MiXCR, one entry per CDR3 protein. Of 150,000 to 200,000 distinct CDR3 sequences listed, over 7% were seen once; the top ten hold approximately 39%. This record belongs to a study of T cells after yellow fever vaccination. Points from the study as a whole: Post-booster samples contained most primary-vaccination clones (approximately 96% CD4, approximately 88% CD8). The secondary response was weaker, and its peak arrived faster, on day 5 versus 15.

This chain connects TRBV7-8 to TRBJ1-1; D gene ambiguous. The TCR originated in a man younger than 35 who received the YFV17D yellow fever vaccine. The sample consisted of CD8+ T cells sorted from PBMCs, taken 45 days after the yellow fever booster vaccination. The CDR3 loop is CASSLVSAEAFF. CDR3 nucleotide sequence: TGTGCCAGCAGCTTAGTTAGCGCTGAAGCTTTCTTT.